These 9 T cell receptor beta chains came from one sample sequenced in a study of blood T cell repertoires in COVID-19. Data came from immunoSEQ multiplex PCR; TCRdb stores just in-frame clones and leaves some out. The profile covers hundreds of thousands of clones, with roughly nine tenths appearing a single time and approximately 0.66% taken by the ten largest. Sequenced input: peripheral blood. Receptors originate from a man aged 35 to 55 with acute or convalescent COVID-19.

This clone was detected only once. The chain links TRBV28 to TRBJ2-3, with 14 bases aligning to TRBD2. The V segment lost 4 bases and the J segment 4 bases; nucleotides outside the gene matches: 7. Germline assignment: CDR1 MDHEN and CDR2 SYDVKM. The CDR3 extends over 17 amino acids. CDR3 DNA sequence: TGTGCCAGCAGTTACCCCGGGACTAGCGGGAGCGCAGATACGCAGTATTTT. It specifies CASSYPGTSGSADTQYF. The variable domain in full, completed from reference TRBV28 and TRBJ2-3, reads DVKVTQSSRYLVKRTGEKVFLECVQDMDHENMFWYRQDPGLGLRLIYFSYDVKMKEKGDIPEGYSVSREKKERFSLILESASTNQTSMYLCASSYPGTSGSADTQYFGPGTRLTVL.

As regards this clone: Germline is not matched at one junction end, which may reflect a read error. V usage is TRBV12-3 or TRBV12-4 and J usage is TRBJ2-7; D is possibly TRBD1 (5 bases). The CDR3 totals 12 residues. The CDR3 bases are TGTGCCAGCACTTTAACAGGCCGGGAGCAGTACTTC. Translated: CASTLTGREQYF.

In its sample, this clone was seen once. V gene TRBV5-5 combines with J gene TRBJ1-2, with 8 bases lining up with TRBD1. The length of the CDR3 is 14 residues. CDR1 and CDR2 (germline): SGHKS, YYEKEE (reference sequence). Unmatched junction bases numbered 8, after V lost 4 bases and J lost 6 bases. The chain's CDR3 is CASSEITGGNGYTF. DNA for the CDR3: TGTGCCAGCAGCGAGATAACAGGGGGAAATGGCTACACCTTC.

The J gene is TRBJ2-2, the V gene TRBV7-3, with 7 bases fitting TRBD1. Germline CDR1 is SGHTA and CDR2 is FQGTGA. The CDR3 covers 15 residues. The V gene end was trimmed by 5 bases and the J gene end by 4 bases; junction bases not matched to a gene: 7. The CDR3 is CASSPQGGPTGELFF. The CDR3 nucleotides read TGTGCCAGCAGCCCCCAAGGGGGCCCCACCGGGGAGCTGTTTTTT.

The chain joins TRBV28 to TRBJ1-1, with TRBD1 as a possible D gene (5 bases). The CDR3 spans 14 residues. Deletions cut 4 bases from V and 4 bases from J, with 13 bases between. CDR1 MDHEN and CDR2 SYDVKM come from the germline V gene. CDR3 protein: CASSWVGQGTEAFF. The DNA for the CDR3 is TGTGCCAGCAGTTGGGTGGGCCAGGGCACTGAAGCTTTCTTT.

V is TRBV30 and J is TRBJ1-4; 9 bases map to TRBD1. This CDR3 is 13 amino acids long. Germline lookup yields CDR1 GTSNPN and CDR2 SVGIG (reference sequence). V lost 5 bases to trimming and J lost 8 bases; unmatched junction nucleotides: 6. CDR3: CAWGGQGREKLFF. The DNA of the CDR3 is TGTGCCTGGGGGGGACAGGGACGAGAAAAACTGTTTTTT.

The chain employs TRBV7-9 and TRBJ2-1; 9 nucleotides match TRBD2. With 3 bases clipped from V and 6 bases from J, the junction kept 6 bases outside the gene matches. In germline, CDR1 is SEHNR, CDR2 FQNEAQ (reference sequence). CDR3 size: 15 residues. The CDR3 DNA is TGTGCCAGCAGCTTTCCCGGGACTAGCATCAATGAGCAGTTCTTC. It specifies CASSFPGTSINEQFF.

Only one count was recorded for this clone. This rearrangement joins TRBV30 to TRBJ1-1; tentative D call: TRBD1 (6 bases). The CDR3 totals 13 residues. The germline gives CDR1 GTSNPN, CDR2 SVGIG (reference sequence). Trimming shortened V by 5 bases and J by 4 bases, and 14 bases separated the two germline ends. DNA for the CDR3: TGTGCCTGGTTGGAACAGGGATTCACTGAAGCTTTCTTT. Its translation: CAWLEQGFTEAFF.

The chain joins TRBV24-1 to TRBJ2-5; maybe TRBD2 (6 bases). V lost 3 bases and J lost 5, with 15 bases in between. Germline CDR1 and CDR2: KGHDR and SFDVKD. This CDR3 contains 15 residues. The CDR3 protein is CATSDPVRGLETQYF. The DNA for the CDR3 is TGTGCCACCAGTGATCCCGTGCGGGGTCTTGAGACCCAGTACTTC.